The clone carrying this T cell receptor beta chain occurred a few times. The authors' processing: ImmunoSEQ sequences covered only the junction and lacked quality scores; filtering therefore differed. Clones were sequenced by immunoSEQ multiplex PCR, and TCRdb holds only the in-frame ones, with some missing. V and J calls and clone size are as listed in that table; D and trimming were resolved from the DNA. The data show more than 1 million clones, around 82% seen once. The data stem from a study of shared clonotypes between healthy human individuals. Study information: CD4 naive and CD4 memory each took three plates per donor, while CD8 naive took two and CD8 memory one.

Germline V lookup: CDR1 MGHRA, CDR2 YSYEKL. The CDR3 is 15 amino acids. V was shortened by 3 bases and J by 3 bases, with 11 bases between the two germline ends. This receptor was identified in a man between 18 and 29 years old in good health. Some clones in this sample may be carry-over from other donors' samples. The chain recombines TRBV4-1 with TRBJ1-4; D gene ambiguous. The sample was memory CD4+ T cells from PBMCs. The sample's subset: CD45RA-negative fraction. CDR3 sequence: CASSHRGDPNEKLFF. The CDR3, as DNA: TGCGCCAGCAGCCACCGTGGAGACCCTAATGAAAAACTGTTTTTT.